This T cell receptor (beta chain) was sequenced for a study of shared clonotypes between healthy human individuals. Whole-study findings and limits: Clonotype sharing levels among donors were expected to vary with sequencing depth.

The assay ran at deep level. Every immunoSEQ plate was one replicate of a subset's evenly spread DNA. Here immunoSEQ multiplex PCR was the method, and the copy in TCRdb shows in-frame clones only, minus some. The table includes about 360,000 clones, roughly 70% detected once. Germline-derived CDR1 and CDR2 are SGHAT and FQNNGV. V gave up 6 bases and J gave up 5 bases, with 8 bases separating them. The length of the CDR3 is 12 residues. As regards this clone: What it recognizes is unknown.

The sequence derives from a young man in good health. The source material was memory CD4+ T cells sorted from blood. Stated subset: CD45RA-negative fraction. The chain couples TRBV11-2 to TRBJ2-1; maybe TRBD1 (5 bases). The CDR3 sequence: CASSKGNNEQFF. DNA for the CDR3: TGTGCCAGCAGTAAGGGGAACAATGAGCAGTTCTTC.